Only a few counts were recorded for the clone carrying this TCR beta chain. Its specificity is not known. The CDR3 is 16 residues long. Germline lookup yields CDR1 SGHDN and CDR2 FVKESK. Trimming took 3 bases from V and 8 from J; bases not matched to a gene: 11. This record belongs to a study of T cells in Graves' hyperthyroidism and ophthalmopathy. Findings and caveats of the study: Stable hyperthyroidism and ophthalmopathy were separated using 13 V-J signatures. Researchers found most expanded thyroid clonotypes above 0.001 in blood as well.

What was amplified from RNA transcripts were TCR beta CDR3 regions. First-round RT-PCR targeting the TCR CDR3 was performed with the HTBI primer set. TCRdb re-derived calls from the multiplex PCR reads in MiXCR, one entry per CDR3 protein. There are roughly 200,000 distinct CDR3 sequences in the sample; around a sixth occur only once, and roughly 49% lies in the top ten. Patients were excluded for uncontrolled infection, other autoimmune disease, pregnancy or lactation. This chain uses TRBV14 with TRBJ2-1; 9 nucleotides line up with TRBD2. Sequencing was performed on blood. This TCR was recovered from a woman in her fifties or sixties with Graves' hyperthyroidism. The CDR3 protein is CASSQPGLAPVHEQFF. CDR3 bases: TGTGCCAGCAGCCAGCCGGGACTAGCCCCCGTCCATGAGCAGTTCTTC.